This T cell receptor beta chain derives from a study of cytomegalovirus exposure and HLA in healthy donors. Study observations and caveats: The authors assumed roughly uniform sequencing depth across donors for presence/absence analyses. It emerged from a later analysis that several of the most significant clusters appeared to be linked to common viral pathogens. CMV serostatus alone was available as immune exposure information.

About this clone itself: Its antigen remains unidentified.

The PCR made use of 60 Vbeta and 13 Jbeta primers. Clones were read by immunoSEQ multiplex PCR, and TCRdb kept only the in-frame ones, dropping some. Among approximately 110,000 clones listed, 65% to 85% were seen once. Sequencing was done on a sample of PBMCs. The receptor's source is a woman aged 18-29 years in good health and CMV-seronegative.

The CDR3 loop is CASSPDRGETQYF. CDR3 nucleotides: TGTGCCAGCAGCCCGGACAGGGGGGAGACCCAGTACTTC. The rearrangement joins TRBV5-4 to TRBJ2-5; 10 bases map to TRBD1. From germline, CDR1 is SGHNT and CDR2 YYREEE (reference sequence). This CDR3 is built from 13 residues. J lost 5 bases, V lost 4 bases, and 2 bases had no gene match.